The sequence of this T cell receptor beta chain was determined in a study of T cells after yellow fever vaccination. About the research overall: Fractions with few cells were prepared using SMART-Seq v4 Ultra Low Input.

General study results and limits: When the response was secondary, it was weaker but reached its peak faster, day 5 versus 15. Overall, a small share of clonotypes was seen in both CD4 and CD8 compartments.

This clonotype has ten or more counts. Its specificity is unknown. In making TCR cDNA, 5'RACE template switching added a universal primer site and UMIs to it. Each CDR3 protein is one row after TCRdb ran MiXCR on the 5' RACE reads. The sample contains some 120,000 distinct CDR3 sequences, more than 6% of which appear only once. Per the germline V gene, CDR1 is SGHTA and CDR2 is FQGNSA. The CDR3 covers 16 residues. The V gene end was trimmed by 6 bases and the J gene end by 0 bases; junction bases not matched to a gene: 4. The specimen comprised CD4+ T cells sorted from PBMCs, sampled 10 to 11 days after the first yellow fever vaccination. V and J are TRBV7-2 and TRBJ2-3; 12 nucleotides line up with TRBD2. The clonotype originates from a man between 18 and 29 years old who received the YFV17D yellow fever vaccine. The CDR3 sequence is CASRASGGASTDTQYF. The CDR3 DNA follows: TGTGCCAGCAGAGCTAGCGGGGGGGCTAGCACAGATACGCAGTATTTT. Full variable domain (missing parts from reference TRBV7-2 and TRBJ2-3): GAGVSQSPSNKVTEKGKDVELRCDPISGHTALYWYRQSLGQGLEFLIYFQGNSAPDKSGLPSDRFSAERTGGSVSTLTIQRTQQEDSAVYLCASRASGGASTDTQYFGPGTRLTVL.